This TCR beta chain was sequenced in a study of control samples from healthy donors and cancer patients. This clone was recorded once. Data came from immunoSEQ multiplex PCR; TCRdb stores just in-frame clones and leaves some out. Of 150,000 to 200,000 clones in the sample, approximately 94% were seen once. Germline-derived CDR1 and CDR2 are SGDLS and YYNGEE. J was trimmed by 6 bases and V by 0 bases; bases with no gene match: 9. This CDR3 has 16 amino acids. This receptor was taken from a man aged 30 to 39 in good health. The chain combines TRBV9 with TRBJ1-2; TRBD1 matches 9 bases. The sequenced sample consisted of blood. DNA of the CDR3: TGTGCCAGCAGCGTAGCCCCCAACACAGGGGGCGATGGCTACACCTTC. Encoded protein: CASSVAPNTGGDGYTF.